One sample yielded the 8 T cell receptor beta chains listed below, sequenced in a study of T-cell reconstitution after alpha-beta-depleted transplantation in children. Preparation of the TCRbeta library involved a method that used unique molecular identifiers. TCRdb recomputed calls from the PCR reads with MiXCR, one row per CDR3 protein. The data show around 600,000 distinct CDR3 sequences, about 11% seen once. The starting material was PBMCs from the stem cell graft donor, obtained from the stem cell graft. The receptors shown here come from a human donor who donated a stem cell graft to a child with acute myeloid leukemia.

This clonotype appeared a few times. The chain couples TRBV4-3 to TRBJ2-1; D tentatively fits TRBD1 or TRBD2 (5 bases each). CDR3 length equals 17 residues. Trimming removed 0 bases from V and 2 bases from J, with 14 bases in between. Germline CDR1 reads LGHNA; CDR2 reads YSLEER. The CDR3 here is CASSQEWGTPPYNEQFF. CDR3 bases: TGCGCCAGCAGCCAAGAATGGGGGACCCCCCCCTACAATGAGCAGTTCTTC.

On this clonotype: A read error is possible here, since a much larger clone lies one base away. This chain uses TRBV3-1 with TRBJ2-1, with D perhaps assigned TRBD1 or TRBD2 (5 bases each). Germline CDR1 is LGHDT and CDR2 is YNNKEL (reference sequence). The CDR3 is made up of 19 amino acids. The CDR3 region has the DNA TGTACCAGCAGGCTAGGGACCAAGCGAGCAATCCCCACCTACAATGAGCAGTTCTTC. Its translation is CTSRLGTKRAIPTYNEQFF.

The rearrangement links TRBV9 to TRBJ2-2; tentative D call: TRBD2 (6 bases). V was trimmed by 0 bases and J by 1 base, leaving 7 bases between them. Looked up from germline, CDR1 is SGDLS and CDR2 is YYNGEE. CDR3 length: 15 amino acids. The CDR3 loop is CASSVEEGNTGELFF. As DNA, the CDR3 is TGTGCCAGCAGCGTAGAGGAGGGGAACACCGGGGAGCTGTTTTTT.

This chain links TRBV15 with TRBJ2-1; TRBD2 matches at 7 bases. Germline CDR1 and CDR2: LNHNV and YYDKDF (reference sequence). This CDR3 comprises 17 residues. V shed 2 bases and J 1 base; nucleotides not matched to a gene: 8. CDR3 amino acids: CATSRTRGSGSYNEQFF. CDR3 DNA sequence: TGTGCCACCAGCAGAACCCGGGGTAGCGGGTCCTACAATGAGCAGTTCTTC. The variable domain in full, with the rest retrieved from reference TRBV15 and TRBJ2-1, is DAMVIQNPRYQVTQFGKPVTLSCSQTLNHNVMYWYQQKSSQAPKLLFHYYDKDFNNEADTPDNFQSRRPNTSFCFLDIRSPGLGDTAMYLCATSRTRGSGSYNEQFFGPGTRLTVL.

This clonotype was counted ten times or more. V and J are TRBV29-1 and TRBJ2-7; 7 nucleotides agree with TRBD2. Trimming removed 4 bases from V and 5 bases from J; junction bases left unmatched: 5. The CDR3 has 12 residues. Germline assignment: CDR1 SQVTM and CDR2 ANQGSEA. CDR3 sequence: CSVGLANDEQYF. CDR3 nucleotide sequence: TGCAGCGTTGGACTAGCTAATGACGAGCAGTACTTC.

This clonotype was seen a handful of times. This chain joins TRBV7-2 and TRBJ2-3; the match to TRBD2 covers 8 bases. The V segment lost 1 base and the J segment 6 bases; nucleotides outside the gene matches: 12. Germline values: CDR1 SGHTA, CDR2 FQGNSA. The CDR3 covers 17 residues. This CDR3 reads CASSLGASAGALDTQYF. The CDR3 bases are TGTGCCAGCAGCTTAGGGGCATCAGCGGGAGCGTTGGATACGCAGTATTTT.

This clonotype turned up a few times. The CDR3 loop reads CASSSGLAGVLGEQYF. The DNA of the CDR3 is TGTGCCAGCAGCTCGGGACTAGCGGGAGTGTTGGGCGAGCAGTACTTC. The V and J genes are TRBV11-2 and TRBJ2-7, with 14 bases lining up with TRBD2. The CDR3 totals 16 residues. CDR1 SGHAT and CDR2 FQNNGV come from the germline V gene. V lost 4 bases, J lost 6 bases, and 8 bases stayed unmatched.

The chain links TRBV10-1 to TRBJ1-5; TRBD1 matches at 11 bases. This CDR3 has 13 residues. V shed 4 bases, J shed 7 bases, and the junction held 0 bases outside the gene matches. CDR1 is WNHNN and CDR2 is SYGVQD in the germline V gene (reference sequence). Here the CDR3 reads CASSGTGGQPQHF. The CDR3 region has the DNA TGCGCCAGCAGTGGGACAGGGGGCCAGCCCCAGCATTTT.